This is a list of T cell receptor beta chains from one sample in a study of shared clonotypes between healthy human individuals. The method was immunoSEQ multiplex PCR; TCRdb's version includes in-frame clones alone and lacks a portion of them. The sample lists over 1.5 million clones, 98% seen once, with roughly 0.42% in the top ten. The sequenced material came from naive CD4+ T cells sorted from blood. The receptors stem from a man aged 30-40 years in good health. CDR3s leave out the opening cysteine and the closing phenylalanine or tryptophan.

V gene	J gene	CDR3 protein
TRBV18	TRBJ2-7	ASSPPGYEQY
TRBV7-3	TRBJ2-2	ASSAYRGNTGELF
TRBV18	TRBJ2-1	ASSQSGTGPKSSYNEQF
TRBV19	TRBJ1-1	ASSPHGAEAF
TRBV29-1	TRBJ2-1	SVSDNEQF
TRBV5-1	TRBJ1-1	ASSLEGALNTEAF
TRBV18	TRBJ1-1	ASSPGQLMNTEAF
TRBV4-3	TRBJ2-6	ASSQEGGSGANVLT
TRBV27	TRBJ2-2	ASSPGQGRVGELF
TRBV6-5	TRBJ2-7	ASSYTTGYEQY
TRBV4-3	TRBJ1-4	ASSQDWRSNEKLF
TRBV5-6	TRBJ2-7	ASSRDRGYEQY
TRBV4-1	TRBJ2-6	ASSLPGQAFGANVLT
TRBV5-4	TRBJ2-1	ASSLGTRPFLNEQF
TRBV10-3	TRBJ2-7	AISPGQGIGTSGSFSYEQY
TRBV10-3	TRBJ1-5	AISEDRGHQPQH
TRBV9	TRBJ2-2	ASAFLAENTGELF
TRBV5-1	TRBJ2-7	ASSLATRTYEQY
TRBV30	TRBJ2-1	AWSRLAGVNEQF
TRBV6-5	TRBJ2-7	ASSGIRQGRNEQY
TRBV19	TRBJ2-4	ASSSTSGRVHGSLAKNIQY
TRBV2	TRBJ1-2	ASRDRDYGYT
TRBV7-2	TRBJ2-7	ASSASGTLPYEQY
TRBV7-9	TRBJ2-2	ASSLGTLYSGELF
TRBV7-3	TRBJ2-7	ASSSDSVGEQY
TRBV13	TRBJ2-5	ASSLGQVGETQY
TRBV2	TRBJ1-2	ASLNRGTALEPYGYT